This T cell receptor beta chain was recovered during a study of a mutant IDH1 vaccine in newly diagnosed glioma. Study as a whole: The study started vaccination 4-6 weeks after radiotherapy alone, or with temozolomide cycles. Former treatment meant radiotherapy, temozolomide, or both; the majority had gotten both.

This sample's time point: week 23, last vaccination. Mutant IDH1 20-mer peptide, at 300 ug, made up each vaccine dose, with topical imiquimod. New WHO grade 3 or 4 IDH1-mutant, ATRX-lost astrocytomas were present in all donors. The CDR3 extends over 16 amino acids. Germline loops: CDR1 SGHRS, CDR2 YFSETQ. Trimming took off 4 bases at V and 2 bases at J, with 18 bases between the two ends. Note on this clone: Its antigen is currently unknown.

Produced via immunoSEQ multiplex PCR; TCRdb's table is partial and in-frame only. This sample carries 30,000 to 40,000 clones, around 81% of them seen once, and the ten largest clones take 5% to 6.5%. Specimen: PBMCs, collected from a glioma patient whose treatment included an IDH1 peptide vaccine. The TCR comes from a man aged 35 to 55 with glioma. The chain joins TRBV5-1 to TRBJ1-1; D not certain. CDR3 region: CASSPGLAPVNTEAFF. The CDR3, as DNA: TGCGCCAGCAGCCCGGGCCTCGCCCCGGTCAACACTGAAGCTTTCTTT.